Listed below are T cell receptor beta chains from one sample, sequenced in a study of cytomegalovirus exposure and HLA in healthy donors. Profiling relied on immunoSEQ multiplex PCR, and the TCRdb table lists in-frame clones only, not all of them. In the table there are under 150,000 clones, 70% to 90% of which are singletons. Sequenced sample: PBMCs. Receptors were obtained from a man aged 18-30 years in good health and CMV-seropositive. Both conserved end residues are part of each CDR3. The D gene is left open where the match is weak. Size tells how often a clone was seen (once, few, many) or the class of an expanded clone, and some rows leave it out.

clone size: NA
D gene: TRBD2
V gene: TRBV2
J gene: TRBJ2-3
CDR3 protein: CASGLAGDTQYF
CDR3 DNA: TGTGCCAGCGGCCTAGCGGGAGATACGCAGTATTTT

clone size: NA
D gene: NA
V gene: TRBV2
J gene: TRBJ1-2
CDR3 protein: CASSALGTNYGYTF
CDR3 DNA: TGTGCCAGCTCCGCACTCGGGACAAACTATGGCTACACCTTC

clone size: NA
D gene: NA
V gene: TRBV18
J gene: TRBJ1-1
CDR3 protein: CASSPRAGENTEAFF
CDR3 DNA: TGTGCCAGCTCACCAAGGGCAGGGGAGAACACTGAAGCTTTCTTT

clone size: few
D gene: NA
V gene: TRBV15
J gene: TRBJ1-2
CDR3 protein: CATSREATTNYGYTF
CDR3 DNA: TGTGCCACCAGCAGAGAGGCCACAACTAACTATGGCTACACCTTC

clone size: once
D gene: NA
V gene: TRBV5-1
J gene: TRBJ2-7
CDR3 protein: CASSQGGSYEQYF
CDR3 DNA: TGCGCCAGCAGCCAAGGGGGCTCCTACGAGCAGTACTTC

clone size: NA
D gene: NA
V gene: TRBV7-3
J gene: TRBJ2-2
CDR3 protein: CASSLDTINGELFF
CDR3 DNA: TGTGCCAGCAGCTTAGACACAATAAACGGGGAGCTGTTTTTT

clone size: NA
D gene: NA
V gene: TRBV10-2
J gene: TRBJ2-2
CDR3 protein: CASSGDNVGELFF
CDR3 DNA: TGCGCCAGCAGTGGGGACAACGTCGGGGAGCTGTTTTTT

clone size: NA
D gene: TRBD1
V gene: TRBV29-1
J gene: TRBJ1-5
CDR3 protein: CSVAQSGTGVQPQHF
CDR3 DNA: TGCAGCGTTGCTCAATCCGGGACAGGGGTTCAGCCCCAGCATTTT

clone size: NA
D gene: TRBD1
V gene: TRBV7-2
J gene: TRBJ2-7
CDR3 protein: CASSLYRGHGYEQYF
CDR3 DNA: TGTGCCAGCAGCTTATACAGGGGGCATGGGTACGAGCAGTACTTC

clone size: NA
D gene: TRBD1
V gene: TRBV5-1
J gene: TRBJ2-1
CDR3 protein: CASSLRLAGGGNEQFF
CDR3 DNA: TGCGCCAGCAGCTTGCGTTTGGCAGGGGGTGGGAATGAGCAGTTCTTC

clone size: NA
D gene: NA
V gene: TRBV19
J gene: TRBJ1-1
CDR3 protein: CASRRMGRLNTEAFF
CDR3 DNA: TGTGCCAGTAGAAGAATGGGCAGGCTGAACACTGAAGCTTTCTTT

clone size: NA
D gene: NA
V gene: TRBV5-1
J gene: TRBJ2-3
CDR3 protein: CASSEFLGTPSSTDTQYF
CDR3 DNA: TGCGCCAGCAGCGAATTTCTCGGGACTCCCTCTAGCACAGATACGCAGTATTTT

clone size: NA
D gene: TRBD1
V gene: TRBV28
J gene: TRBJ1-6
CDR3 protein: CASSLRDRGGSPLHF
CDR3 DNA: TGTGCCAGCAGTTTACGAGACAGGGGCGGCTCACCCCTCCACTTT

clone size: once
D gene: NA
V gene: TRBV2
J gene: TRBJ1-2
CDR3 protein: CASTDRPNNYGYTF
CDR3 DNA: TGTGCCAGCACGGACAGACCGAACAACTATGGCTACACCTTC

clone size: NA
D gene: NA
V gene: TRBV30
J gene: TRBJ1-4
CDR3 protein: CAWSGGGTAREKLFF
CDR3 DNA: TGTGCCTGGAGTGGCGGAGGGACGGCCAGGGAAAAACTGTTTTTT

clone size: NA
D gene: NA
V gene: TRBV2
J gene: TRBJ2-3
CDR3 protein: CASSETARATDTQYF
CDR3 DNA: TGTGCCAGCAGTGAAACGGCGAGGGCTACGGATACGCAGTATTTT

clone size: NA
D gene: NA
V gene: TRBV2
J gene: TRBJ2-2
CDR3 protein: CASGNRAILNTGELFF
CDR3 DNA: TGTGCCAGCGGGAACAGGGCAATTTTGAACACCGGGGAGCTGTTTTTT

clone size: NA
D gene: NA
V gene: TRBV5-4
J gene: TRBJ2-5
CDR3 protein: CASSRRGVRGTQYF
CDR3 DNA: TGTGCCAGCAGCCGCCGCGGGGTTAGGGGGACCCAGTACTTC

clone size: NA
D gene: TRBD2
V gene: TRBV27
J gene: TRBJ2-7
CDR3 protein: CASRGAGGPLEQYF
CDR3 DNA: TGTGCCAGCAGAGGGGCGGGAGGGCCCCTCGAGCAGTACTTC

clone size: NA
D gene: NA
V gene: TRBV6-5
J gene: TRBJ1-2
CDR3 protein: CASSPQVKDGYTF
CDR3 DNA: TGTGCCAGCAGTCCTCAGGTAAAGGATGGCTACACCTTC

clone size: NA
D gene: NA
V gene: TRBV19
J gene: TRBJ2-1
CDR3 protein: CASTPAQPGGNEQFF
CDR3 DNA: TGTGCCAGTACCCCAGCCCAGCCTGGGGGGAATGAGCAGTTCTTC

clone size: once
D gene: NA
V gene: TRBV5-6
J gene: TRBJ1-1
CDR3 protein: CASSLSLNTEAFF
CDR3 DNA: TGTGCCAGCAGCTTGTCCTTGAACACTGAAGCTTTCTTT

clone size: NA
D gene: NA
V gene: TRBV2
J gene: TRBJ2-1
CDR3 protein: CASSDFTGEQFF
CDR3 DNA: TGTGCCAGCAGTGATTTTACAGGGGAGCAGTTCTTC

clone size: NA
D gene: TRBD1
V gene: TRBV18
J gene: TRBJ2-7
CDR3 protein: CASSPPGTGIHEQYF
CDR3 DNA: TGTGCCAGCTCACCACCCGGGACAGGGATCCACGAGCAGTACTTC

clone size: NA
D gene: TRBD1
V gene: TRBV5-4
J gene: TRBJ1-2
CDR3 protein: CASSLAGQVYGYTF
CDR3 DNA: TGTGCCAGCAGCTTGGCGGGACAGGTCTATGGCTACACCTTC

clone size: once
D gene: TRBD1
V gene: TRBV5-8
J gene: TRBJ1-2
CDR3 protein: CASCEQGALIYGYTF
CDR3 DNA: TGTGCCAGCTGCGAGCAGGGGGCGCTCATCTATGGCTACACCTTC

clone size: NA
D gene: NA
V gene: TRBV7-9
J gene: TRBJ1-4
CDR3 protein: CASSTGTPYDGEKLFF
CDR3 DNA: TGTGCCAGCAGCACTGGGACACCCTATGATGGTGAAAAACTGTTTTTT

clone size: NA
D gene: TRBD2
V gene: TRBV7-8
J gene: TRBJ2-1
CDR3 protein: CASSFRAMTAGGIVNEQFF
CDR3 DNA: TGTGCCAGCAGCTTTAGAGCAATGACAGCGGGGGGGATAGTTAATGAGCAGTTCTTC

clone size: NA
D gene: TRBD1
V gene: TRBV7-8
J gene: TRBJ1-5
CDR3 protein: CASSLAGQGGNQPQHF
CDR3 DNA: TGTGCCAGCAGCTTAGCGGGACAGGGGGGCAATCAGCCCCAGCATTTT

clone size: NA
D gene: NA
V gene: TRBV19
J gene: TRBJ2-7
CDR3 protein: CASSIAADSYYEQYF
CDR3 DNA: TGTGCCAGTAGTATAGCCGCTGACAGTTACTACGAGCAGTACTTC

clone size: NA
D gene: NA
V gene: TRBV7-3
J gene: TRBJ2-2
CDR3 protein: CASSPAIRGSELFF
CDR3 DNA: TGTGCCAGCAGCCCCGCTATCCGGGGTTCGGAGCTGTTTTTT

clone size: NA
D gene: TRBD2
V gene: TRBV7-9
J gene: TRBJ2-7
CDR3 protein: CASSSPGTSAYEQYF
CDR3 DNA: TGTGCCAGCAGCTCCCCGGGGACTAGCGCCTACGAGCAGTACTTC

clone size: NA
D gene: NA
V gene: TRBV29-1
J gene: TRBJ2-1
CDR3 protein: CSVDRANEQFF
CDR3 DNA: TGCAGCGTTGATAGAGCGAATGAGCAGTTCTTC

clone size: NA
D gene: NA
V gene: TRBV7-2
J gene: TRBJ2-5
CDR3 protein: CASSPDWEETQYF
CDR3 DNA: TGTGCCAGCAGCCCCGACTGGGAAGAGACCCAGTACTTC

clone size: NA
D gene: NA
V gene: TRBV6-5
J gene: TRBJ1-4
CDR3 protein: CASSFLGSEKLFF
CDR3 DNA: TGTGCCAGCAGTTTTCTAGGGAGCGAAAAACTGTTTTTT

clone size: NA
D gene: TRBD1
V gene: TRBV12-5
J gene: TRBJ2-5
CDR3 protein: CASGLGQGAWETQYF
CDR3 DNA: TGTGCTAGTGGTTTGGGACAGGGGGCATGGGAGACCCAGTACTTC

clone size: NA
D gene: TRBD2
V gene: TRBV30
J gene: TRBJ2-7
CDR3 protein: CAFGRGGLYEQYF
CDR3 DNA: TGTGCCTTCGGGCGGGGGGGCCTCTACGAGCAGTACTTC

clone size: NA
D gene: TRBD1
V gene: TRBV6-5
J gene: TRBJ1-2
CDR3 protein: CASSYRGQGGRYGYTF
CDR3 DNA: TGTGCCAGCAGTTACCGTGGACAGGGTGGGAGGTATGGCTACACCTTC

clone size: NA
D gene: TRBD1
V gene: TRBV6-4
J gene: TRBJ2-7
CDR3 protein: CASTRPPQGPYEQYF
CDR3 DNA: TGTGCCAGCACCCGACCCCCACAGGGGCCCTACGAGCAGTACTTC

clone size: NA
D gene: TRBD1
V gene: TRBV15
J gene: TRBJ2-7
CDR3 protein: CATSPRDSPYEQYF
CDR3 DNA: TGTGCCACCAGCCCCCGGGACAGCCCCTACGAGCAGTACTTC

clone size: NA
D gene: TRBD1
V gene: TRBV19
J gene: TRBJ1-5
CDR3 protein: CASSGSWDRSNQPQHF
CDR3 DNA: TGTGCCAGTAGTGGTTCGTGGGACAGGAGCAATCAGCCCCAGCATTTT

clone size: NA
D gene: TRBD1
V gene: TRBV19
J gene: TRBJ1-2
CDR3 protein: CASSHGGQGYGYTF
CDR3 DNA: TGTGCCAGTAGTCACGGGGGACAGGGGTATGGCTACACCTTC

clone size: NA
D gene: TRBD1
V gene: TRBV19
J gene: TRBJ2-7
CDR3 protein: CASSRTGTGLTEQYF
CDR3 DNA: TGTGCCAGTAGTAGAACCGGGACAGGGTTGACCGAGCAGTACTTC

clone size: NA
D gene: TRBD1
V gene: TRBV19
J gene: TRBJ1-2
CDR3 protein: CASKRDRGGYTF
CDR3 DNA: TGTGCCAGTAAGCGGGACAGGGGTGGCTACACCTTC

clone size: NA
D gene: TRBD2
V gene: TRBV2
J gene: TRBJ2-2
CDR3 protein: CASRGTSVFTGELFF
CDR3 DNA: TGTGCCAGCAGGGGGACTAGCGTTTTCACCGGGGAGCTGTTTTTT

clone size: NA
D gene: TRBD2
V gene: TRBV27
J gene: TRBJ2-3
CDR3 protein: CASSSTSRGTDTQYF
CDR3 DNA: TGTGCCAGCAGTTCGACTAGCAGGGGCACAGATACGCAGTATTTT

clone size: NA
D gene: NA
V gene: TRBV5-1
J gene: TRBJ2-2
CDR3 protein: CASSAGRGNTGELFF
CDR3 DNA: TGCGCCAGCAGCGCGGGGCGGGGAAACACCGGGGAGCTGTTTTTT

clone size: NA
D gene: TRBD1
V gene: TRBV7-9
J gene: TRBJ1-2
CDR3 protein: CASSSGTGWLSYTF
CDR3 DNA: TGTGCCAGCAGTTCCGGGACAGGGTGGTTGAGCTACACCTTC

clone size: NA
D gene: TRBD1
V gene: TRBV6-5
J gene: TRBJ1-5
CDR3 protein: CASSRLTGHQPQHF
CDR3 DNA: TGTGCCAGCAGTCGCCTGACAGGGCATCAGCCCCAGCATTTT

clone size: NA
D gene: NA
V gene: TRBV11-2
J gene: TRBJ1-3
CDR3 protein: CASSLEPYSSGNTIYF
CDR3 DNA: TGTGCCAGCAGCTTAGAGCCGTACTCCTCTGGAAACACCATATATTTT

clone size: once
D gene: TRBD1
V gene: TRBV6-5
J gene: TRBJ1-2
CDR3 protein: CASSYSDTTGGGYTF
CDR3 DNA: TGTGCCAGCAGTTACTCGGACACAACAGGGGGTGGCTACACCTTC

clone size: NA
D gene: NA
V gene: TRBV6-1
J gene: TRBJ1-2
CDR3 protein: CASKLQGYYGYTF
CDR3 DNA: TGTGCCAGCAAGTTACAGGGCTACTATGGCTACACCTTC

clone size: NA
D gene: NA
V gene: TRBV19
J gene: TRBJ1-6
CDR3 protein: CASSAKRTSYNSPLHF
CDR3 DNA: TGTGCCAGTAGTGCTAAGCGGACGTCCTATAATTCACCCCTCCACTTT

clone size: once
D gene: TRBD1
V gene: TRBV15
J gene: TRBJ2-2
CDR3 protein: CATSRRTGPVSGELFF
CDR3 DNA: TGTGCCACCAGCAGAAGGACAGGCCCTGTCTCCGGGGAGCTGTTTTTT

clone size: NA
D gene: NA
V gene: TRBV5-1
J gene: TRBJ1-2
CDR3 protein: CASSLVQGRHGYTF
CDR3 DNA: TGCGCCAGCAGCTTGGTACAGGGTAGGCATGGCTACACCTTC

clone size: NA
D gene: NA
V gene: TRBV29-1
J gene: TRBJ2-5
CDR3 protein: CSVEVWGHYGKEETQYF
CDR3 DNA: TGCAGCGTTGAAGTCTGGGGACACTACGGGAAAGAAGAGACCCAGTACTTC

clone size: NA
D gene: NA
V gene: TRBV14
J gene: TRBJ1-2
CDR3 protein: CASSQGGLPNYGYTF
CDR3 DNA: TGTGCCAGCAGCCAGGGGGGGCTCCCGAACTATGGCTACACCTTC

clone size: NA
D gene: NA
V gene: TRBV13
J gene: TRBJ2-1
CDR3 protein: CASSLNREGGSNEQFF
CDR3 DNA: TGTGCCAGCAGCTTAAACAGGGAGGGAGGGTCCAATGAGCAGTTCTTC

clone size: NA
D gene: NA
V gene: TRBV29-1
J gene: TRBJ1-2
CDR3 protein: CSVLRESYGYTF
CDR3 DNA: TGCAGCGTTCTGCGGGAATCCTATGGCTACACCTTC

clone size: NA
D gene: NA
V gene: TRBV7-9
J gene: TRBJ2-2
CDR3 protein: CASSLRGNTGELFF
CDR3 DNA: TGTGCCAGCAGCTTAAGAGGGAACACCGGGGAGCTGTTTTTT